This T cell receptor beta chain came from a study of blood T cell repertoires in COVID-19. Whole-study context: Researchers got acute and convalescent COVID-19 samples from the United States, Italy and Spain. The cDNA or gDNA used as material had been derived from T cells, B-cell-depleted T cells, or PBMCs.

Methods used by the authors: Amplifying reference gene primers gave estimates of nucleated cell counts. Assay used: immunoSEQ multiplex PCR; TCRdb lists only in-frame clones, some missing. The V and J calls and the clone size are those of that table, but D and trimming were determined from the DNA. The repertoire has under 35,000 clones, roughly 91% of them found once; the top ten carry approximately 13%. This CDR3 comprises 13 residues. The V gene end was trimmed by 6 bases and the J gene end by 5 bases; junction bases not matched to a gene: 4. CDR1 is MNHEY, CDR2 SVGAGI, per germline. V gene TRBV6-5 combines with J gene TRBJ1-2; TRBD1 matches 9 bases. This receptor was obtained from a man aged 70 or older with active COVID-19. Sequenced sample: peripheral blood. The CDR3, as DNA: TGTGCCAGCAGCCAGGACAGGGGTTATGGCTACACCTTC. This translates into CASSQDRGYGYTF.